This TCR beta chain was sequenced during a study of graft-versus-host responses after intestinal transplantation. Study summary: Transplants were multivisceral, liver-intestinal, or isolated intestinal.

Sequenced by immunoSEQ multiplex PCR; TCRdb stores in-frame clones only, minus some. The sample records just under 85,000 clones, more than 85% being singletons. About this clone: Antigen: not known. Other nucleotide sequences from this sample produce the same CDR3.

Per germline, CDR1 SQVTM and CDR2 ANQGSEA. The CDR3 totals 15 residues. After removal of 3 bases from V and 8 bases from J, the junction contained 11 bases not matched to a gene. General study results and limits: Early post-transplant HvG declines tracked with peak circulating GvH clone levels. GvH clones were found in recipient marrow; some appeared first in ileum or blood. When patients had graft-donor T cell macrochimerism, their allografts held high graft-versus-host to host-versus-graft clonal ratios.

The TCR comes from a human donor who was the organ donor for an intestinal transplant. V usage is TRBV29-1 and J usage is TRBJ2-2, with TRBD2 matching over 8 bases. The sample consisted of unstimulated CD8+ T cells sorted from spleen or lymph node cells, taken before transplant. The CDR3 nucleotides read TGCAGCGTTGAGGGGGGGACTAGTTCGGCTGGGGAGCTGTTTTTT. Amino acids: CSVEGGTSSAGELFF.